This TCR beta chain was obtained from a study of identical twins. Per the germline V gene, CDR1 is MNHEY and CDR2 is SVGAGI. V was clipped by 2 bases and J by 3 bases, with 11 bases between them. The CDR3 is 14 residues long. Template switching added a universal primer site; cDNA carried unique molecular identifiers. TCRdb re-called the 5' RACE reads through MiXCR, storing one row per CDR3 protein. The top ten hold 2.5% to 3% of the sample, which has 450,000 to 650,000 distinct CDR3 sequences, nearly 10% seen once. The study's findings and limits: Whereas memory repertoires showed no such difference, abundant cord blood beta clonotypes carried fewer insertions.

Healthy Caucasians made up all donors. This clonotype was recorded at least ten times. The target antigen is unknown. These records were also assigned to another study, of yellow fever vaccine responses in identical twins. From that study: On the reported evidence, twins' vaccine T cell responses seemed partly convergent and partly personalized.

The sequencing sample was made of PBMCs. The source is a woman aged 18-35 years in good health. The V and J genes are TRBV6-5 and TRBJ2-7; the D gene is possibly TRBD2 (5 bases). CDR3 DNA: TGTGCCAGCAGTTACGGACTGATCGGCTACGAGCAGTACTTC. Its protein product is CASSYGLIGYEQYF.